This T cell receptor (beta chain) was identified during a study of Tregs in tolerant kidney transplant recipients. Sequencing used immunoSEQ multiplex PCR; TCRdb keeps in-frame clones, though not all of them. Altogether 40,000 to 50,000 clones are present, roughly nine tenths being singletons, with the ten largest covering about 0.75%. CDR3 length: 14 residues. Deletions cut 3 bases from V and 3 bases from J, with 11 bases between. Per germline, CDR1 SNHLY and CDR2 FYNNEI. The sequence derives from a human donor in good health. This sequence joins TRBV2 and TRBJ1-2, with D tentatively TRBD1 (5 bases). The specimen was Tregs from blood. The CDR3 DNA is TGTGCCAGCAGTGATCCAGGGTGGGACTATGGCTACACCTTC. This gives the protein CASSDPGWDYGYTF. Full variable domain (remainder filled in from reference TRBV2 and TRBJ1-2): EPEVTQTPSHQVTQMGQEVILRCVPISNHLYFYWYRQILGQKVEFLVSFYNNEISEKSEIFDDQFSVERPDGSNFTLKIRSTKLEDSAMYFCASSDPGWDYGYTFGSGTRLTVV.